One and the same sample provided the 11 T cell receptor delta chains below, sequenced in a study of delta chain sequences of gamma delta T cells. TCRdb reprocessed the 5' RACE reads through CATT. The sample gives approximately 2,500 delta-chain clones, more than 4.5% of which show up once; approximately 49% is in the top ten. Sample: either unsorted cells or a sorted T cell fraction (not recorded which). The receptors were gathered from a human donor in good health.

This clone was seen a few times. TCRdb shows a much larger clone's protein in place of this DNA's translation, and the two differ at residue 8, likely through a read error; the protein shown is translated from the DNA. V is TRDV1 and J is TRDJ1; 13 bases are shared with TRDD3. V trimming: 5 bases; J trimming: 4 bases; junction bases outside the gene matches: 28. In germline, CDR1 is TSWWSYY, CDR2 QGS. CDR3 size: 23 residues. As DNA, the CDR3 is TGTGCTCTTGGGACTACTTCCTGTTCATACTGGGGGATACGCTGGAGTGGGGGCGATAAACTCATCTTT. Translating it yields CALGTTSCSYWGIRWSGGDKLIF.

This clone has only a few counts. The protein that TCRdb holds for this DNA derives from a much larger clone and differs from the translated DNA at residue 14, which likely indicates a read error; the protein shown here is translated from the DNA. The chain combines TRDV2 with TRDJ1; 9 bases agree with TRDD3. The CDR3 consists of 18 residues. The germline CDR1 and CDR2 sequences are GEAIGNYY and EKD. CDR3 coding DNA: TGTGCCTGTGACACAGTATCTGGGGGATCCATGTACACCGAGAAACTCATCTTT. This encodes CACDTVSGGSMYTEKLIF.

On this clone itself: Different DNA sequences within this sample yield the same CDR3. The chain has TRDV1 and TRDJ1; 11 nucleotides line up with TRDD3. Germline CDR1 is TSWWSYY and CDR2 is QGS. With 0 bases clipped from V and 1 base from J, the junction kept 28 bases outside the gene matches. The CDR3 totals 25 residues. CDR3 sequence reads: CALGELFPSFTGGYRKVSLTDKLIF. CDR3 bases: TGTGCTCTTGGGGAACTCTTTCCTAGTTTTACTGGGGGATATAGGAAAGTGTCGCTCACCGATAAACTCATCTTT.

The chain uses TRDV2 and TRDJ1; perhaps TRDD3 as D (5 bases). The CDR3 consists of 17 residues. CDR1 is GEAIGNYY, CDR2 EKD, per germline. V was trimmed by 0 bases and J by 0 bases, leaving 16 bases between them. CDR3 amino acids: CACDTLSKGGDTDKLIF. The CDR3 DNA is TGTGCCTGTGACACCCTAAGTAAGGGGGGCGACACCGATAAACTCATCTTT.

At least ten counts were recorded for this clone. CDR3 sequence reads: CACDTVGGSTSTDKLIF. DNA of the CDR3: TGTGCCTGTGACACCGTCGGGGGATCTACTTCCACCGATAAACTCATCTTT. The chain links TRDV2 to TRDJ1; 7 nucleotides align to TRDD3. Unmatched junction bases numbered 10, after V lost 0 bases and J lost 1 base. The CDR3 spans 17 residues. Germline CDR1 and CDR2: GEAIGNYY and EKD.

This clone is termed medium-sized. Other DNA sequences in the same sample also yield this CDR3. The V gene remains uncalled, whereas the J gene is TRDJ1; the D call of TRDD3 is as the table states it, not checked on the DNA. This CDR3 region has 19 residues. The DNA of the CDR3 is TGTAGTGGATTCTTGGGGCGGGGTCTGGGGGATACAGACACCGATAAACTCATCTTT. It is translated as CSGFLGRGLGDTDTDKLIF.

This clone has just a few counts. No V gene was called here, but the J gene is TRDJ1; the table gives TRDD3 as D, unverified against the DNA. This CDR3 region has 29 residues. CDR3 bases: TGTGCAATTATGTCTTGGGGGGATGTGTTTCATTGTGCCTTCCTACGGGCCCAGTACTGGGCTCCACGTGCCCATGAACTCATCTTT. This sequence encodes CAIMSWGDVFHCAFLRAQYWAPRAHELIF.

This clone was observed a handful of times. This chain links TRDV2 with TRDJ1; TRDD3 agrees at 10 bases. Germline CDR1 reads GEAIGNYY; CDR2 reads EKD. J was trimmed by 6 bases and V by 3 bases; bases with no gene match: 21. The CDR3 contains 19 residues. The CDR3 bases are TGTGCCTGTGACTCCCTTACTGGGGGATCCCCAAGTCCAAGAAATAAACTCATCTTT. Translated, it gives CACDSLTGGSPSPRNKLIF.

This clone has only a few counts. This chain uses TRDV1 with TRDJ1; 11 bases align to TRDD3. Germline loops: CDR1 TSWWSYY, CDR2 QGS. The trim removed 4 bases at V and 4 bases at J, leaving 26 bases unmatched. The CDR3 is 22 residues long. The CDR3 loop reads CALGGEPPMFLLGDKEDDKLIF. The CDR3 bases are TGTGCTCTTGGGGGGGAACCCCCAATGTTCCTACTGGGGGATAAGGAGGACGATAAACTCATCTTT.

In this sample, this clone turned up a few times. No V gene was called, and the J gene is TRDJ1; the table's D call of TRDD3 was not tested on the DNA. This CDR3 comprises 28 residues. The CDR3, as DNA: TGTGCCATATTCTCTTGGGGGGTGTTTCATTGTGCCTTCCTACGGGCCCAGTACTGGGCTCCACGTGCCCATGAACTCATCTTT. Translation: CAIFSWGVFHCAFLRAQYWAPRAHELIF.

This clone is medium-sized within its sample. The J gene is TRDJ1, the V gene TRDV2; TRDD3 agrees at 8 bases. Trimming cost V 4 bases and J 0 bases; bases outside gene matches: 9. This CDR3 spans 16 amino acids. The germline CDR1 and CDR2 sequences are GEAIGNYY and EKD. The CDR3 nucleotides are TGTGCCTGTGATCGGCTGGGGGACCAATACACCGATAAACTCATCTTT. Amino acid sequence: CACDRLGDQYTDKLIF.